This T cell receptor (beta chain) was documented in a study of T-cell reconstitution after alpha-beta-depleted transplantation in children. The V and J ends lost 0 bases and 0 bases respectively, with 27 bases between them. The length of the CDR3 is 21 residues. Germline values: CDR1 LGHDT, CDR2 YNNKEL (reference sequence). Unique molecular identifiers were built into the TCRbeta library. TCRdb passed the PCR reads through MiXCR, listing each CDR3 protein once. This sample has a few hundred thousand distinct CDR3 sequences, with 10% to 13% found just once. This clonotype was observed many times. This TCR came from a human donor who donated a stem cell graft to a child with acute lymphoblastic leukemia. The chain recombines TRBV3-1 with TRBJ2-7, with D possibly matching TRBD1 (5 bases). The sequenced sample was PBMCs from the stem cell graft donor, obtained from the stem cell graft. The CDR3 here is CASSQERPKQAQGTFSYEQYF. The CDR3 coding sequence is TGTGCCAGCAGCCAAGAACGGCCAAAACAGGCACAAGGTACCTTCTCCTACGAGCAGTACTTC.